The present TCR beta chain was sequenced within a study of T-cell memory formation after mild COVID-19. This clonotype was counted at least ten times. CDR3 size: 15 residues. CDR1 is MNHEY, CDR2 SMNVEV, per germline (reference sequence). Trimming took off 8 bases at V and 4 bases at J, with 20 bases between the two ends. One entry per CDR3 protein results from TCRdb running MiXCR on the 5' RACE reads. This sample has more than 250,000 distinct CDR3 sequences, with around 16% found just once. This receptor was obtained from a man aged 18 to 29 who had mild COVID-19 (a few samples of this study predate the infection). Cell type and time point are not known. The V and J genes are TRBV27 and TRBJ1-1; TRBD1 is a possible D gene (6 bases). What was sequenced was PBMCs or a T cell subset sorted from them (not recorded which). CDR3 DNA sequence: TGTGCCAGCTTCTCCGTTTTGGGGGCGGCCACTGAAGCTTTCTTT. Protein: CASFSVLGAATEAFF.